The rows below give T cell receptor beta chains drawn from one sample of a study of OX40 agonist ivuxolimab in advanced cancers. TCRdb keeps only in-frame clones here, not all; method: immunoSEQ multiplex PCR. The data contain 60,000 to 70,000 clones, 87% of them singletons. This specimen was CD4+ or CD8+ T cells sorted from blood, taken in a trial of the OX40 agonist ivuxolimab. Every receptor here comes from an adult with an advanced solid tumor such as melanoma, head and neck, liver or kidney cancer. CDR3s include the opening cysteine and the closing phenylalanine or tryptophan. The order of the fields is D gene, V gene, clone size, J gene, CDR3 DNA, CDR3 protein. A D gene is named only where the DNA matches it firmly. The size field is filled for only some rows; it gives once, few, many or a size class.

D gene: NA
V gene: TRBV30
clone size: few
J gene: TRBJ1-1
CDR3 DNA: TGTGCCTGGAGTGTACAGTTTGACACTGAAGCTTTCTTT
CDR3 protein: CAWSVQFDTEAFF

D gene: NA
V gene: TRBV28
clone size: NA
J gene: TRBJ2-5
CDR3 DNA: TGTGCCAGCAGTTTCCTCCAAGAGACCCAGTACTTC
CDR3 protein: CASSFLQETQYF

D gene: NA
V gene: TRBV28
clone size: NA
J gene: TRBJ1-2
CDR3 DNA: TGTGCCAGCAGCACCTCTAACTATGGCTACACCTTC
CDR3 protein: CASSTSNYGYTF

D gene: NA
V gene: TRBV18
clone size: NA
J gene: TRBJ1-5
CDR3 DNA: TGTGCCAGCTCACCCCCCGGGACACCTAGCAATCAGCCCCAGCATTTT
CDR3 protein: CASSPPGTPSNQPQHF

D gene: NA
V gene: TRBV19
clone size: NA
J gene: TRBJ2-1
CDR3 DNA: TGTGCCAGTACCCGAGGGGGGGGCCCGTACAATGAGCAGTTCTTC
CDR3 protein: CASTRGGGPYNEQFF

D gene: TRBD1
V gene: TRBV9
clone size: NA
J gene: TRBJ2-7
CDR3 DNA: TGTGCCAGCAGCGGCCGGGACAGGGGGTTCTACGAGCAGTACTTC
CDR3 protein: CASSGRDRGFYEQYF

D gene: NA
V gene: TRBV19
clone size: NA
J gene: TRBJ2-1
CDR3 DNA: TGTGCCAGTCATACACCCAACTCCTACAATGAGCAGTTCTTC
CDR3 protein: CASHTPNSYNEQFF

D gene: TRBD1
V gene: TRBV11-3
clone size: NA
J gene: TRBJ2-5
CDR3 DNA: TGTGCCAGCAGCTTACAGGGGGCAGAGACCCAGTACTTC
CDR3 protein: CASSLQGAETQYF

D gene: NA
V gene: TRBV19
clone size: once
J gene: TRBJ1-5
CDR3 DNA: TGTGCCAGTAGGAGGTCTTCTGGGGGCAATCAGCCCCAGCATTTT
CDR3 protein: CASRRSSGGNQPQHF

D gene: NA
V gene: TRBV5-5
clone size: NA
J gene: TRBJ2-7
CDR3 DNA: TGTGCCAGCAGCTTGCTGGGGTCCCCCACCTACGAGCAGTACTTC
CDR3 protein: CASSLLGSPTYEQYF

D gene: TRBD2
V gene: TRBV5-6
clone size: NA
J gene: TRBJ2-3
CDR3 DNA: TGTGCCAGCAGCTTGGGGGAGGGTTGGACAGATACGCAGTATTTT
CDR3 protein: CASSLGEGWTDTQYF

D gene: TRBD2
V gene: TRBV5-5
clone size: NA
J gene: TRBJ2-5
CDR3 DNA: TGTGCCAGCAGCCCCGGGGTAGCGGGAGTTGGGGAGACCCAGTACTTC
CDR3 protein: CASSPGVAGVGETQYF

D gene: NA
V gene: TRBV14
clone size: NA
J gene: TRBJ2-5
CDR3 DNA: TGTGCCAGCAGCCAAGATTGGCGAGAGACCCAGTACTTC
CDR3 protein: CASSQDWRETQYF

D gene: TRBD1
V gene: TRBV14
clone size: few
J gene: TRBJ1-6
CDR3 DNA: TGTGCCAGCAGCCGGACAGGGGGCCGTGGGTCACCCCTCCACTTT
CDR3 protein: CASSRTGGRGSPLHF

D gene: TRBD2
V gene: TRBV7-2
clone size: NA
J gene: TRBJ2-7
CDR3 DNA: TGTGCCAGCAGCTTAGTCCCAGCGGGGAGAAACGAGCAGTACTTC
CDR3 protein: CASSLVPAGRNEQYF

D gene: TRBD1
V gene: TRBV4-3
clone size: NA
J gene: TRBJ1-1
CDR3 DNA: TGCGCCAGCAGCTTCGAGACAGGGGGCACTGAAGCTTTCTTT
CDR3 protein: CASSFETGGTEAFF

D gene: TRBD1
V gene: TRBV10-3
clone size: NA
J gene: TRBJ2-1
CDR3 DNA: TGTGCCATCAGTGAGTCGGGGACAGGGGGAAAGGGTGAGCAGTTCTTC
CDR3 protein: CAISESGTGGKGEQFF

D gene: TRBD2
V gene: TRBV2
clone size: NA
J gene: TRBJ2-3
CDR3 DNA: TGTGCCAGCACCCTAGCGGCTAGCACAGATACGCAGTATTTT
CDR3 protein: CASTLAASTDTQYF

D gene: NA
V gene: TRBV11-2
clone size: NA
J gene: TRBJ2-2
CDR3 DNA: TGTGCCAGCAGCCTTTCCGGACAGCTTAACACCGGGGAGCTGTTTTTT
CDR3 protein: CASSLSGQLNTGELFF

D gene: NA
V gene: TRBV5-1
clone size: few
J gene: TRBJ1-1
CDR3 DNA: TGCGCCAGCAGCTTGGTCGACAGAGAAGCTTTCTTT
CDR3 protein: CASSLVDREAFF

D gene: NA
V gene: TRBV12-5
clone size: NA
J gene: TRBJ2-3
CDR3 DNA: TGTGCTAGTGGCAAATGGCGGGGGCCCTCGACGCAGTATTTT
CDR3 protein: CASGKWRGPSTQYF

D gene: TRBD1
V gene: TRBV9
clone size: NA
J gene: TRBJ1-2
CDR3 DNA: TGTGCCAGCAGCTTTCGGACAGGGAACTATGGCTACACCTTC
CDR3 protein: CASSFRTGNYGYTF

D gene: NA
V gene: TRBV15
clone size: NA
J gene: TRBJ1-1
CDR3 DNA: TGTGCCACCAGCAGAGATCGGGGGAGGGCTGTTTCCACTGAAGCTTTCTTT
CDR3 protein: CATSRDRGRAVSTEAFF

D gene: NA
V gene: TRBV9
clone size: NA
J gene: TRBJ2-6
CDR3 DNA: TGTGCCAGCAGCGCCCAAAACGGTGGGGCTGGGGCCAACGTCCTGACTTTC
CDR3 protein: CASSAQNGGAGANVLTF

D gene: TRBD1
V gene: TRBV7-2
clone size: NA
J gene: TRBJ1-2
CDR3 DNA: TGTGCCAGCAGCTCTCCGGGACAGGTGTATGGCTACACCTTC
CDR3 protein: CASSSPGQVYGYTF

D gene: NA
V gene: TRBV21-1
clone size: few
J gene: TRBJ2-5
CDR3 DNA: TGTGCCAGCAGCAAACCAGGGGGGCCCTGGGGAGAGACCCAGTACTTC
CDR3 protein: CASSKPGGPWGETQYF

D gene: TRBD1
V gene: TRBV6-5
clone size: NA
J gene: TRBJ2-7
CDR3 DNA: TGTGCCAGCAACCGACAGGGTGGGGACGAGCAGTACTTC
CDR3 protein: CASNRQGGDEQYF

D gene: NA
V gene: TRBV5-6
clone size: NA
J gene: TRBJ2-7
CDR3 DNA: TGTGCCAGCAGCTTGGCATGGGGGTGGGAGCAGTACTTC
CDR3 protein: CASSLAWGWEQYF

D gene: TRBD2
V gene: TRBV25-1
clone size: NA
J gene: TRBJ2-1
CDR3 DNA: TGTGCCAGCAGCGAATCCTGGGCTAGCGGGGGTAATGAGCAGTTCTTC
CDR3 protein: CASSESWASGGNEQFF

D gene: TRBD1
V gene: TRBV6-5
clone size: NA
J gene: TRBJ2-7
CDR3 DNA: TGTGCCAGCAGTTACTCCGGGACAGGGCAGCACGAGCAGTACTTC
CDR3 protein: CASSYSGTGQHEQYF

D gene: NA
V gene: TRBV6-5
clone size: NA
J gene: TRBJ1-6
CDR3 DNA: TGTGCCAGCACCCCCAGGGGCCAGGATTCACCCCTCCACTTT
CDR3 protein: CASTPRGQDSPLHF

D gene: TRBD1
V gene: TRBV28
clone size: NA
J gene: TRBJ1-2
CDR3 DNA: TGTGCCAGCAGCCCGGACAGGGCGAGTGGCTACACCTTC
CDR3 protein: CASSPDRASGYTF

D gene: TRBD1
V gene: TRBV5-1
clone size: once
J gene: TRBJ2-5
CDR3 DNA: TGCGCCAGCAGCCGGACAGGGGGGGACGAGACCCAGTACTTC
CDR3 protein: CASSRTGGDETQYF

D gene: NA
V gene: TRBV30
clone size: NA
J gene: TRBJ1-4
CDR3 DNA: TGTGCCTGGATGAACCCGGGGGCTGGTAATGAAAAACTGTTTTTT
CDR3 protein: CAWMNPGAGNEKLFF

D gene: TRBD2
V gene: TRBV5-1
clone size: NA
J gene: TRBJ2-2
CDR3 DNA: TGCGCCAGCAGCTGGACATCGGGAGGGAACACCGGGGAGCTGTTTTTT
CDR3 protein: CASSWTSGGNTGELFF

D gene: NA
V gene: TRBV5-4
clone size: NA
J gene: TRBJ2-3
CDR3 DNA: TGTGCCAGCAGCTTTTATGGCACAGATACGCAGTATTTT
CDR3 protein: CASSFYGTDTQYF

D gene: NA
V gene: TRBV7-2
clone size: NA
J gene: TRBJ2-7
CDR3 DNA: TGTGCCAGCAGCTTATCCCCAACCTACGAGCAGTACTTC
CDR3 protein: CASSLSPTYEQYF

D gene: NA
V gene: TRBV2
clone size: NA
J gene: TRBJ1-2
CDR3 DNA: TGTGCCAGCAGCCGGGAAGCCCTGAATGGCTACACCTTC
CDR3 protein: CASSREALNGYTF

D gene: NA
V gene: TRBV29-1
clone size: once
J gene: TRBJ1-2
CDR3 DNA: TGCAGCGTTGCGGGGACGGAGCTGTATGGCTACACCTTC
CDR3 protein: CSVAGTELYGYTF

D gene: NA
V gene: TRBV7-2
clone size: NA
J gene: TRBJ2-4
CDR3 DNA: TGTGCCAGCAGCCAGCTAGGAAACATTCAGTACTTC
CDR3 protein: CASSQLGNIQYF

D gene: TRBD1
V gene: TRBV7-6
clone size: NA
J gene: TRBJ1-2
CDR3 DNA: TGTGCCAGCAGCCCCAGACAGGGGGAAGGCTACACCTTC
CDR3 protein: CASSPRQGEGYTF